The 30 T cell receptor beta chains reported below all come from one sample, sequenced in a study of T cell changes during pregnancy in multiple sclerosis. Assay used: immunoSEQ multiplex PCR; TCRdb lists only in-frame clones, some missing. The sample yields about 42,000 clones, more than 90% seen once. The material sequenced was CD4+ T cells from peripheral blood mononuclear cells, taken after pregnancy. The receptors were sampled from a female donor in good health, enrolled as a control in a pregnancy study.

The chain carries TRBV28 and TRBJ2-1, with 12 bases aligning to TRBD2. Losses at the gene ends were 9 bases for V and 5 bases for J; bases not matched to a gene: 2. Per the germline V gene, CDR1 is MDHEN and CDR2 is SYDVKM. CDR3 length: 13 residues. The CDR3 reads CASLAGGDNEQFF. The DNA of the CDR3 is TGTGCCAGTCTAGCGGGGGGGGACAATGAGCAGTTCTTC.

This clone appeared once. CDR3 sequence reads: CASSPSGGLYNEQFF. In DNA form, the CDR3 reads TGTGCCAGCTCACCAAGCGGGGGGCTATACAATGAGCAGTTCTTC. This chain uses TRBV18 with TRBJ2-1, with TRBD2 matching over 9 bases. J was trimmed by 4 bases and V by 2 bases; bases with no gene match: 3. The CDR3 totals 15 residues. In germline, CDR1 is KGHSH, CDR2 LQKENI.

The V gene is TRBV4-1, the J gene TRBJ1-6; 9 bases align to TRBD1. J was trimmed by 10 bases and V by 1 base; bases with no gene match: 8. CDR1 MGHRA and CDR2 YSYEKL come from the germline V gene. The CDR3 has 16 amino acids. CDR3 residues: CASSQGPGQGGSPLHF. The CDR3 nucleotides are TGCGCCAGCAGCCAAGGCCCGGGACAGGGAGGCTCACCCCTCCACTTT.

This clone showed up just once. The gene calls are TRBV18 and TRBJ1-1; D possibly corresponds to TRBD1 (5 bases). The length of the CDR3 is 14 residues. Trimming removed 3 bases at V and 4 bases at J, with 12 bases between. The germline CDR1 and CDR2 sequences are KGHSH and LQKENI. CDR3 loop: CASSPSGGSTEAFF. The CDR3 nucleotides are TGTGCCAGCTCACCCTCCGGGGGGAGCACTGAAGCTTTCTTT.

The chain couples TRBV23-1 to TRBJ2-5; 8 nucleotides match TRBD1. TRBV23-1 is an open reading frame whose function is uncertain. The V segment lost 0 bases and the J segment 1 base; nucleotides outside the gene matches: 1. The CDR3 is made up of 15 amino acids. The CDR3 loop is CASSQSQGAQETQYF. The CDR3, as DNA: TGCGCCAGCAGTCAATCCCAGGGGGCCCAAGAGACCCAGTACTTC.

This chain uses TRBV5-6 with TRBJ1-6; D might be TRBD1 (6 bases). The CDR3 runs to 15 residues. Germline V CDR1 and CDR2: SGHDT, YYEEEE. Trimming took off 4 bases at V and 7 bases at J, with 15 bases between the two ends. Here the CDR3 reads CASSPSGQTNSPLHF. The CDR3 DNA sequence: TGTGCCAGCAGCCCTTCGGGACAAACCAATTCACCCCTCCACTTT.

This sequence joins TRBV19 and TRBJ2-4; perhaps TRBD2 as D (6 bases). This CDR3 spans 13 amino acids. Trimming shortened V by 4 bases and J by 9 bases, and 13 bases separated the two germline ends. In germline, CDR1 is LNHDA, CDR2 SQIVND (reference sequence). The CDR3 DNA reads TGTGCCAGTAGTACCTCGGAGGGCGGCATTCAGTACTTC. It yields the protein CASSTSEGGIQYF. Using reference TRBV19 and TRBJ2-4 for the parts outside the CDR3, the full variable domain is DGGITQSPKYLFRKEGQNVTLSCEQNLNHDAMYWYRQDPGQGLRLIYYSQIVNDFQKGDIAEGYSVSREKKESFPLTVTSAQKNPTAFYLCASSTSEGGIQYFGAGTRLSVL.

CDR3 in DNA: TGTGCCAGCAGCAAAGTGGCCCAGGGTTTGTTTAATGAGCAGTTCTTC. Its protein is CASSKVAQGLFNEQFF. V usage is TRBV21-1 and J usage is TRBJ2-1; TRBD1 was called by the table and not checked on the DNA. TRBV21-1 is classified as a pseudogene. The CDR3 spans 16 residues.

The V call is TRBV6-1, the J call TRBJ1-1; D possibly corresponds to TRBD1 (6 bases). The CDR3 has 15 residues. Trimming pared 4 bases from V and 4 bases from J, leaving 16 bases between. The germline V gene has CDR1 MNHNS and CDR2 SASEGT. CDR3 nucleotide sequence: TGTGCCAGCAGTGTATTCGGGGGGCAGGGCACTGAAGCTTTCTTT. This codes for CASSVFGGQGTEAFF.

This clone was recorded a few times. J is TRBJ1-6 and V is TRBV27; TRBD1 is a possible D gene (5 bases). Germline values: CDR1 MNHEY, CDR2 SMNVEV (reference sequence). This CDR3 has 16 amino acids. Deletions cut 5 bases from V and 4 bases from J, with 15 bases between. CDR3 protein: CASSPRTSEYNSPLHF. CDR3 bases: TGTGCCAGCAGTCCACGGACATCGGAATATAATTCACCCCTCCACTTT.

CDR3 nucleotide sequence: TGTGCCAGCAGCCTGGGTGGGGGCCCACGTTCCTACGAGCAGTACTTC. Translated: CASSLGGGPRSYEQYF. The genes are TRBV7-2 and TRBJ2-7, with D tentatively TRBD1 (6 bases). CDR1 is SGHTA, CDR2 FQGNSA, per germline. V lost 5 bases and J lost 1, with 18 bases in between. The CDR3 is 16 residues long.

This clone was detected only once. The gene calls are TRBV5-1 and TRBJ2-2; 8 positions agree with TRBD2. The CDR3 runs 17 residues. Germline loops: CDR1 SGHRS, CDR2 YFSETQ. Germline trimming cut 4 bases from V and 0 bases from J; bases unmatched to any gene: 8. The CDR3 spells CASSPVSSGTNTGELFF. CDR3 DNA sequence: TGCGCCAGCAGCCCCGTGAGTAGCGGGACGAACACCGGGGAGCTGTTTTTT.

The chain links TRBV6-5 to TRBJ2-5; 9 bases align to TRBD1. Losses at the gene ends were 6 bases for V and 1 base for J; bases not matched to a gene: 3. The CDR3 consists of 14 residues. Germline values: CDR1 MNHEY, CDR2 SVGAGI. CDR3 loop: CASREDRGQETQYF. The CDR3 nucleotides read TGTGCCAGCAGGGAGGACAGGGGCCAAGAGACCCAGTACTTC.

This chain joins TRBV6-5 and TRBJ2-3; maybe TRBD2 (7 bases). The CDR3 has 16 amino acids. V lost 1 base and J 5 bases, leaving 16 bases between the germline ends. Germline V gene data show CDR1 as MNHEY and CDR2 as SVGAGI. CDR3 DNA sequence: TGTGCCAGCAGTTACTACGGCGGGGGCCGGGGAGATACGCAGTATTTT. Amino acids: CASSYYGGGRGDTQYF.

V gene TRBV27 combines with J gene TRBJ1-1, with D tentatively TRBD1 (5 bases). Germline V gene data show CDR1 as MNHEY and CDR2 as SMNVEV (reference sequence). Between the trimmed V and J ends, which lost 0 bases and 10 bases, there was a span of 12 bases. This CDR3 has 13 amino acids. In DNA form, the CDR3 reads TGTGCCAGCAGTTTATCCACGACAGAATTAGCTTTCTTT. As protein: CASSLSTTELAFF.

The chain has TRBV27 and TRBJ2-7; the D gene is possibly TRBD1 (6 bases). The CDR3 sequence is 14 residues long. Trimming cost V 2 bases and J 0 bases, with 8 bases left between them. CDR1 and CDR2 from the germline V gene are MNHEY and SMNVEV (reference sequence). CDR3 in amino acids: CASSLLQGSYEQYF. CDR3 in DNA: TGTGCCAGCAGTTTACTACAGGGCTCCTACGAGCAGTACTTC.

The chain combines TRBV5-6 with TRBJ1-6; 9 nucleotides line up with TRBD1. The V segment lost 5 bases and the J segment 5 bases; nucleotides outside the gene matches: 5. The CDR3 consists of 15 residues. Germline CDR1 reads SGHDT; CDR2 reads YYEEEE. In DNA, the CDR3 is TGTGCCAGCAGGCGGGGGGACAGGGATAATTCACCCCTCCACTTT. Protein sequence: CASRRGDRDNSPLHF.

The J gene is TRBJ2-1, the V gene TRBV28; 9 nucleotides agree with TRBD2. Germline loops: CDR1 MDHEN, CDR2 SYDVKM. The CDR3 is 16 residues long. J gave up 0 bases and V 4 bases, and 4 bases lay outside the gene matches. DNA for the CDR3: TGTGCCAGCAGTTCGGCTAGCGGGATCTCCTACAATGAGCAGTTCTTC. Translation gives CASSSASGISYNEQFF.

V usage is TRBV28 and J usage is TRBJ2-3, with 7 bases identical to TRBD2. The CDR3 sequence is 14 residues long. J lost 8 bases, V lost 6 bases, and 11 bases had no gene match. CDR1 is MDHEN and CDR2 is SYDVKM in the germline V gene. CDR3 coding DNA: TGTGCCAGCAGACCGGGAGGCGGGGTGGGTACGCAGTATTTT. It translates to CASRPGGGVGTQYF. Filled out from reference TRBV28 and TRBJ2-3, the complete variable domain reads DVKVTQSSRYLVKRTGEKVFLECVQDMDHENMFWYRQDPGLGLRLIYFSYDVKMKEKGDIPEGYSVSREKKERFSLILESASTNQTSMYLCASRPGGGVGTQYFGPGTRLTVL.

V gene TRBV30 combines with J gene TRBJ2-3, with D maybe TRBD2 (6 bases). Trimming took off 3 bases at V and 1 base at J, with 11 bases between the two ends. Germline CDR1 GTSNPN, CDR2 SVGIG (reference sequence). The CDR3 runs to 14 residues. CDR3 bases: TGTGCCTGGAGATGGGAGGACCGCACAGATACGCAGTATTTT. Amino acid sequence: CAWRWEDRTDTQYF.

V is TRBV19 and J is TRBJ2-3, with TRBD2 matching over 15 bases. The germline V gene encodes CDR1 LNHDA and CDR2 SQIVND (reference sequence). V trimming: 6 bases; J trimming: 3 bases; junction bases outside the gene matches: 7. This CDR3 is built from 17 residues. The CDR3: CASRPGTSGGPTDTQYF. In nucleotides, the CDR3 is TGTGCCAGTAGGCCTGGGACTAGCGGGGGGCCGACAGATACGCAGTATTTT.

The J gene is TRBJ1-6, the V gene TRBV2; D unresolved. The CDR3 is 17 residues long. Germline V lookup: CDR1 SNHLY, CDR2 FYNNEI. Deletions cut 6 bases from V and 9 bases from J, with 24 bases between. In nucleotides, the CDR3 is TGTGCCAGCAGATCGATTTTAGACCCACCTGCGGGTTCACCCCTCCACTTT. It translates to CASRSILDPPAGSPLHF.

This chain connects TRBV27 to TRBJ1-2, with D possibly being TRBD1 (6 bases). V was cut by 5 bases and J by 8 bases, with 18 bases left in between. CDR3 length: 14 amino acids. Per the germline V gene, CDR1 is MNHEY and CDR2 is SMNVEV (reference sequence). This chain's CDR3 is CASSTHQGYGGYTF. The CDR3 region has the DNA TGTGCCAGCAGTACACATCAGGGGTACGGGGGCTACACCTTC.

This rearrangement joins TRBV19 to TRBJ1-3, with D unresolved. The germline V gene has CDR1 LNHDA and CDR2 SQIVND (reference sequence). This CDR3 has 17 residues. The V end was cut by 2 bases, the J end by 0 bases, with 14 bases between. CDR3 sequence (DNA): TGTGCCAGTAGTATAAGCGGAGGCCCTAGCTCTGGAAACACCATATATTTT. Amino acid sequence: CASSISGGPSSGNTIYF.

This chain links TRBV2 with TRBJ2-1; 13 bases align to TRBD2. The CDR3 has 15 residues. The J segment lost 6 bases and the V segment lost 7 bases, leaving 6 bases of the junction unmatched. Germline values: CDR1 SNHLY, CDR2 FYNNEI. The CDR3 DNA reads as TGTGCCAGCAATACGGGACTAGCGGGACTCAATGAGCAGTTCTTC. Translated, it gives CASNTGLAGLNEQFF.

This clone was seen just once. V is TRBV13 and J is TRBJ2-7, with 10 nucleotides matching TRBD1. The V gene's germline CDR1 is PRHDT and CDR2 FYEKMQ (reference sequence). V lost 5 bases, J lost 4 bases, and 14 bases stayed unmatched. This CDR3 spans 17 amino acids. For the CDR3, the DNA is TGTGCCAGCAGCGGAATCAACCCGACAGGGGGCTCATACGAGCAGTACTTC. Its protein is CASSGINPTGGSYEQYF.

The genes are TRBV5-1 and TRBJ1-1, with TRBD1 matching 10 bases. This CDR3 is built from 15 residues. Per germline, CDR1 SGHRS and CDR2 YFSETQ. V trimming: 0 bases; J trimming: 5 bases; junction bases outside the gene matches: 4. The CDR3 nucleotides are TGCGCCAGCAGCTTGGATGGGACAGGGGTAACTGAAGCTTTCTTT. Translation gives CASSLDGTGVTEAFF.

The chain is built from TRBV5-1 and TRBJ1-4, with D perhaps matching TRBD1 (5 bases). The CDR3 has 13 residues. CDR1 and CDR2 (germline): SGHRS, YFSETQ. V was clipped by 0 bases and J by 7 bases, with 7 bases between them. CDR3 nucleotides: TGCGCCAGCAGCTTGGGGGGGGGTGAAAAACTGTTTTTT. Protein: CASSLGGGEKLFF.

The chain couples TRBV30 to TRBJ2-5, with D possibly being TRBD1 (6 bases). The CDR3 spans 16 residues. The V and J ends lost 3 bases and 1 base respectively, with 18 bases between them. The germline gives CDR1 GTSNPN, CDR2 SVGIG (reference sequence). In DNA form, the CDR3 reads TGTGCCTGGAGGGGCCGGACAGCGAGGGCCCAAGAGACCCAGTACTTC. This translates into CAWRGRTARAQETQYF.

This clone was found once. The rearrangement links TRBV5-1 to TRBJ1-3; D is undetermined. This CDR3 region has 15 residues. V shed 2 bases and J shed 0 bases, with 9 bases lying between them. Germline V lookup: CDR1 SGHRS, CDR2 YFSETQ. The chain's CDR3 is CASSFAGNSGNTIYF. The CDR3 DNA is TGCGCCAGCAGCTTCGCGGGAAACTCTGGAAACACCATATATTTT.